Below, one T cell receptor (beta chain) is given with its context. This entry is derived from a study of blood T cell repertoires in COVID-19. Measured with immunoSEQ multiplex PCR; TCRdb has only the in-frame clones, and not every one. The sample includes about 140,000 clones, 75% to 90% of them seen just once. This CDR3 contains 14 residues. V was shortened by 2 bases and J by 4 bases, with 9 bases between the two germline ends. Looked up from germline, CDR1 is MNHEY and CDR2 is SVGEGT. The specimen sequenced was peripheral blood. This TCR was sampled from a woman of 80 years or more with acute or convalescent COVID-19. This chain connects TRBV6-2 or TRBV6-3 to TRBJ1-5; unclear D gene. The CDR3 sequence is CASSYRQPNQPQHF. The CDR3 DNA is TGTGCCAGCAGTTACCGACAACCGAATCAGCCCCAGCATTTT.